Below, one T cell receptor (beta chain) is given with its context. The CDR3 consists of 12 residues. From germline, CDR1 is LGHDT and CDR2 YNNKEL (reference sequence). The V gene end was trimmed by 4 bases and the J gene end by 9 bases; junction bases not matched to a gene: 5. This sample is part of a study of blood T cell repertoires in COVID-19. Study information: The origin of the acute and convalescent COVID-19 samples was the United States, Italy and Spain. The analysed material was cDNA or gDNA that came from T cells, B-cell-depleted T cells, or PBMCs.

Authors' analysis steps: Reference gene primer amplification in the assay estimated nucleated cell counts. Only in-frame clones appear in the TCRdb table, and some are missing; sequencing was by immunoSEQ multiplex PCR. The DNA was the basis for D and trimming; V, J and clone size are from that table. The sample contains over 90,000 clones, around 85% of which appear only once. This sequence joins TRBV3-1 (or the pseudogene TRBV3-2) and TRBJ1-2; 7 bases align to TRBD1. The TCR originated in a man older than 75 with active or convalescent COVID-19. Sequencing was carried out using peripheral blood. CDR3 residues: CASSPPGQSYTF. CDR3 DNA sequence: TGTGCCAGCAGCCCCCCGGGACAGAGCTACACCTTC.